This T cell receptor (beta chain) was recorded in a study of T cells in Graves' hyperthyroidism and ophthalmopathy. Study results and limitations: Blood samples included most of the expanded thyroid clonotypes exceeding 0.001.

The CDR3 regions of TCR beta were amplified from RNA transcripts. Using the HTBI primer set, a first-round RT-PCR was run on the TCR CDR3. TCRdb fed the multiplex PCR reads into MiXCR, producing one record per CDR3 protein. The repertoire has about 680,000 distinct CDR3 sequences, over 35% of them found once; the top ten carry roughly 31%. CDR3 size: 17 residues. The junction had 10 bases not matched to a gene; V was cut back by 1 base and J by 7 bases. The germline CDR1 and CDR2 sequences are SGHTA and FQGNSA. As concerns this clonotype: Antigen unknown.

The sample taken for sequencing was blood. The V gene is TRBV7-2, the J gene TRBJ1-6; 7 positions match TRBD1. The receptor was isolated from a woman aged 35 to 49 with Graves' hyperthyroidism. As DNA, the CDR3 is TGTGCCAGCAGCTTAGAGGGCAGGGGGGTCCTGAATTCACCCCTCCACTTT. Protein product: CASSLEGRGVLNSPLHF.